This entry features one T cell receptor beta chain sequence. Its matching antigen is unknown. V lost 4 bases and J lost 2; bases outside the gene matches: 14. This CDR3 is built from 17 residues. Per the germline V gene, CDR1 is SQVTM and CDR2 is ANQGSEA. The sort gate was single viable CD3+CD4+CD8-CD45RO+ cells for memory CD4+ T cells. Original data processing: After removing out-of-frame reads, under 2.5 million distinct TCRbeta sequences remained. Generated by immunoSEQ multiplex PCR, the TCRdb table keeps only in-frame clones and is missing some. V and J calls and clone size are copied from that table; D and trimming were computed from the DNA. Of approximately 47,000 clones in the sample, 60% to 80% are singletons; the top ten hold 0.75% to 1%. The data stem from a study of memory CD4+ T cells and cytomegalovirus serostatus. Study observations and caveats: About two fifths of the roughly 160 known CMV-associated TCRbeta sequences appeared in CD4+ memory.

Sequences were obtained from memory CD4+ T cells from blood. V gene TRBV29-1 combines with J gene TRBJ2-3; TRBD2 agrees at 8 bases. The receptor was derived from an adult in good health and CMV-seronegative. CDR3: CSVVPIGGAEYTDTQYF. CDR3 sequence (DNA): TGCAGCGTTGTTCCGATCGGGGGGGCCGAGTACACAGATACGCAGTATTTT.